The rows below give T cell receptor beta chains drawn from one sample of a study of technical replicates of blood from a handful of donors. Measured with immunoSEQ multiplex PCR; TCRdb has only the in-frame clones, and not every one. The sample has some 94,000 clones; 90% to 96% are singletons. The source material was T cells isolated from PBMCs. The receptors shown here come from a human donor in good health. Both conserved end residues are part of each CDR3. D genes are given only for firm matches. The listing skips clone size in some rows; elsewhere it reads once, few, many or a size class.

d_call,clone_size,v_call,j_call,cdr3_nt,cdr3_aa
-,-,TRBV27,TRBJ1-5,TGTGCCAGCAGTCTATACAGGGTCCTCCAGCCCCAGCATTTT,CASSLYRVLQPQHF
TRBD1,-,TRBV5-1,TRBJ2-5,TGCGCCAGCAGCGGCGGACAGGTAGGAGAGACCCAGTACTTC,CASSGGQVGETQYF
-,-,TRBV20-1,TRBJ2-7,TGCAGTGCTAGTTGGCAGGGTGAAGAGTTC,CSASWQGEEF
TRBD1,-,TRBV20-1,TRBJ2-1,TGCAGTGCGGTGACAGGGTATCAGTTCTTC,CSAVTGYQFF
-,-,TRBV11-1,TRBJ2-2,TGTGCCAGCAGCCCACGGACAGAAACGAACACCGGGGAGCTGTTTTTT,CASSPRTETNTGELFF
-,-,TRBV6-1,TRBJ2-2,TGTGCCAGCAGTTTCGCAGGTGACACCGGGGAGCTGTTTTTT,CASSFAGDTGELFF
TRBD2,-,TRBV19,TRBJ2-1,TGTGCCAGTAGTAAAGGACTAGCGGAAAATGAGCAGTTCTTC,CASSKGLAENEQFF
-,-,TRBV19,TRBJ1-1,TGTGCCACTAGAGGGGGTACCTTCTTGAACACTGAAGCTTTCTTT,CATRGGTFLNTEAFF
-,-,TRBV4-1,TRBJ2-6,TGCGCCAGTGACAGCAGGTCCGGGGCCAACGTCCTGACTTTC,CASDSRSGANVLTF
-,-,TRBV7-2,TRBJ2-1,TGTGCCAGCAGCTTAGGCCAGGTGAATGAGCAGTTCTTC,CASSLGQVNEQFF
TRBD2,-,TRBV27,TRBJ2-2,TGTGCCAGCAGTTTAATCACTAGCGTAGCCGGGGAGCTGTTTTTT,CASSLITSVAGELFF
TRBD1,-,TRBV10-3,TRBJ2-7,TGTGCCATCAGACGACAGGGGGACTACGAGCAGTACTTC,CAIRRQGDYEQYF
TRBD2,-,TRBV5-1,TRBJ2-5,TGCGCCAGCAGCCGCAGACTAGCGGGAGACCAAGAGACCCAGTACTTC,CASSRRLAGDQETQYF
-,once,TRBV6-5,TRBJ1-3,TGTGCCAGCAGTTTGACAGGACGCTCTGGAAACACCATATATTTT,CASSLTGRSGNTIYF
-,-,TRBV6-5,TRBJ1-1,TGTGCCAGCAGTTACGGAGGGACTGAAGCTTTCTTT,CASSYGGTEAFF
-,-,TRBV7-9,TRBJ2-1,TGTGCCAGCAGTAACTCCAATGAGCAGTTCTTC,CASSNSNEQFF
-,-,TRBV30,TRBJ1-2,TGTGCCTCGACTGGGAGAGAGAATAATGGCTACACCTTC,CASTGRENNGYTF
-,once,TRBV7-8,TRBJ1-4,TGTGCCAGCAGCTTAGGTCCGTTCCCGAATGAAAAACTGTTTTTT,CASSLGPFPNEKLFF
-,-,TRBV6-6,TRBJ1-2,TGTGCCAGCAGTTACTCGGGGGGGGGCAGGGAGGACTACACCTTC,CASSYSGGGREDYTF
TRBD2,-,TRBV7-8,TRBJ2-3,TGTGCCAGCAGCGCTTATAGCGGGAGTGCAGATACGCAGTATTTT,CASSAYSGSADTQYF
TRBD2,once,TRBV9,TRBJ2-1,TGTGCCAGCAGCGTGGGACTAGCGGGAGGTAATGAGCAGTTCTTC,CASSVGLAGGNEQFF
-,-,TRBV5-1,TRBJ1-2,TGCGCCAGCAGCTTGGAGGGGGACGGCTACACCTTC,CASSLEGDGYTF
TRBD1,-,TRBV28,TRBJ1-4,TGTGCCAGCACCACCGGGACAGGGGTTTTTGAAGAAAAACTGTTTTTT,CASTTGTGVFEEKLFF
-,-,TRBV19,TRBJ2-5,TGTGCCAGTAGTTTCCGGTCTAACCAAGAGACCCAGTACTTC,CASSFRSNQETQYF
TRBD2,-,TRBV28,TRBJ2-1,TGTGCCAGCAGTCCAAGCGGGAGAAAGGGGAATGAGCAGTTCTTC,CASSPSGRKGNEQFF
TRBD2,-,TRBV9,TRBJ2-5,TGTGCCAGCAGCGTAGATATTGAGCGGGGGTACCAAGAGACCCAGTACTTC,CASSVDIERGYQETQYF
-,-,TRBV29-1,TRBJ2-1,TGCAGCGTTGAAGATCTTGTCAGCTCACAGCGGGCCCTAATGTACAATGAGCAGTTCTTC,CSVEDLVSSQRALMYNEQFF
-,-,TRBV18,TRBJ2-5,TGTGCCAGCTCACTGCTGGCCAGGGGAGAAGAGACCCAGTACTTC,CASSLLARGEETQYF
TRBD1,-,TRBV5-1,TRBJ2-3,TGCGCCAGCAGCTTACAGGGGGTGTTTAGCACAGATACGCAGTATTTT,CASSLQGVFSTDTQYF
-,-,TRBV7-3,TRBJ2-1,TGTGCCAGCAGCTTAGGAGGTGGATTGAATGAGCAGTTCTTC,CASSLGGGLNEQFF
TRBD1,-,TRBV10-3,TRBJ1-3,TGTGCCATCAGTGACCGGGACAGGGAGTCGAGTGGAAACACCATATATTTT,CAISDRDRESSGNTIYF
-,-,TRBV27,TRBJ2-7,TGTGCCAGCAGTTTATGGGCTACGCCCTACGAGCAGTACTTC,CASSLWATPYEQYF
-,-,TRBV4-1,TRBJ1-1,TGCGCCAGCAGCCAAGATCGGGACACTGAAGCTTTCTTT,CASSQDRDTEAFF
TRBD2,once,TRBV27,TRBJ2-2,TGTGCCAGCAGTTTTGCGGGAGGAAGTACCGGGGAGCTGTTTTTT,CASSFAGGSTGELFF
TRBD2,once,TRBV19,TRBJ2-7,TGTGCCAGTAGTTCGGCTAGCGGGTTATTAGACGAGCAGTACTTC,CASSSASGLLDEQYF
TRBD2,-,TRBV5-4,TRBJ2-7,TGTGCCAGCAGTTCTGGACTAGCGGGAAAGAACGAGCAGTACTTC,CASSSGLAGKNEQYF
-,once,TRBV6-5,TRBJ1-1,TGTGCCAGCAGGATCGGAGGCACTGAAGCTTTCTTT,CASRIGGTEAFF
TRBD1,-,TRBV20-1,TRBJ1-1,TGCAGTGCTAAGGGACAGATAGCTTTCTTT,CSAKGQIAFF
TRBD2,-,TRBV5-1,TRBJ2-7,TGCGCCAGCAGCCCCATCGGGGGGAGCTCCTACGAGCAGTACTTC,CASSPIGGSSYEQYF
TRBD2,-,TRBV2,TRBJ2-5,TGTGCCAGCAGGGGGGGACTAGCAAACTTC,CASRGGLANF
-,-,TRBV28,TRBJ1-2,TGTGCCAGCAGTTTGCTACAGGGCTACTATGGCTACACCTTC,CASSLLQGYYGYTF
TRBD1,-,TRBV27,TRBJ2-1,TGTGCCAGCAGTTTAAATGGCAGGGGGCTCAATGAGCAGTTCTTC,CASSLNGRGLNEQFF
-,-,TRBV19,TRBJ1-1,TGTGCCAGTACGGAGTTTAGTGAAGCTTTCTTT,CASTEFSEAFF
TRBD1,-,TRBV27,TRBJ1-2,TGTGCCAGCAGCTTACTTCCAGGGGGCACCTATGGCTACACCTTC,CASSLLPGGTYGYTF
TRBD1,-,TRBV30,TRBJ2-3,TGTGCCTGGAGTCTCCGACAGGGCCTTAAGCAAGATACGCAGTATTTT,CAWSLRQGLKQDTQYF
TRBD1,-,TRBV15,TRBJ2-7,TGTGCCACCAGCGGATCGGACAGGGGGACGTACGAGCAGTACTTC,CATSGSDRGTYEQYF
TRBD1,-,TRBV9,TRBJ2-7,TGTGCCAGCAGCGCCGGCGGCCAGGGGGTCTACGAGCAGTACTTC,CASSAGGQGVYEQYF
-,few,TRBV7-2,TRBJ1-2,TGTGCCAGCAGCCAAAACGGGGGGGAGCGGTATGGCTACACCTTC,CASSQNGGERYGYTF
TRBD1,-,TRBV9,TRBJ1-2,TGTGCCAGCAGCCCAGGGGGGCAGGGCGGCTATGGCTACACCTTC,CASSPGGQGGYGYTF
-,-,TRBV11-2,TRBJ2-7,TGTGCCAGCAGCTTAGAACCGAGCTCCTACGAGCAGTACTTC,CASSLEPSSYEQYF
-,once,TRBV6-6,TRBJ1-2,TGTGCCAGCAGTTTGGAGCCCTTCTATGGCTACACCTTC,CASSLEPFYGYTF
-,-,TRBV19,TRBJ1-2,TGTGCCAGTAGTACGCGGACAGCCTATGGCTACACCTTC,CASSTRTAYGYTF
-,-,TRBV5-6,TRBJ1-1,TGTGCCAGCAGCTTGGTAGTGAACACTGAAGCTTTCTTT,CASSLVVNTEAFF
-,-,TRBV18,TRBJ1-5,TGTGCCAGCTCACTCCGGGGGGGGGTCAGCAATCAGCCCCAGCATTTT,CASSLRGGVSNQPQHF
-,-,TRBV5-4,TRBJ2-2,TGTGCCAGCAGGAGATCCAGGGTCACCGGGGAGCTGTTTTTT,CASRRSRVTGELFF
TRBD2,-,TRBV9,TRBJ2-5,TGTGCCAGCAGCTTTAGCGGGAGGCAAGAGACCCAGTACTTC,CASSFSGRQETQYF
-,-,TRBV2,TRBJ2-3,TGTGCCAGCAGTGTTGCCAGAACCACAGATACGCAGTATTTT,CASSVARTTDTQYF
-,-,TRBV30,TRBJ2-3,TGTGCCTGGAGTTGGGGGGGCATCGGGGATACGCAGTATTTT,CAWSWGGIGDTQYF
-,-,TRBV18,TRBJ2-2,TGTGCCAGCTCACCGAGTATAGCCGGGGAGCTGTTTTTT,CASSPSIAGELFF
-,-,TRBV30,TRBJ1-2,TGTGCCTGGAGCGCCGGGGATGACTATGGCTACACCTTC,CAWSAGDDYGYTF